Shown below are 21 T cell receptor beta chains from a single sample sequenced in a study of blood T cell repertoires in COVID-19 (dated by TCRdb to about 2020). Libraries were built with the immunoSEQ multiplex PCR assay. Drawn from immuneACCESS, this table holds only the in-frame rearrangements with V and J called that TCRdb kept. Clones are partly lost; checked studies trace under half to an unresolved V gene and leave the rest unexplained. The table for this sample lists around 140,000 clones; over 75% of them were counted only once. The ten biggest clones cover roughly 3.9% of the sample. The sample consisted of PBMCs or T cells enriched from blood (not recorded which). The receptors were sampled from a man aged 50-60 years in a cohort exposed to, infected with or recovered from COVID-19 (not recorded which).

The chain couples TRBV29-1 to TRBJ1-5, with D maybe TRBD1 (5 bases). V lost 4 bases and J 4 bases, leaving 8 bases between the germline ends. Germline V gives CDR1 SQVTM, CDR2 ANQGSEA. CDR3 length: 12 amino acids. CDR3 DNA: TGCAGCGTTGGGGGGGGGAATCAGCCCCAGCATTTT. This encodes CSVGGGNQPQHF.

V gene TRBV24-1 combines with J gene TRBJ2-5; a weak D match, TRBD1 (6 bases). The CDR3 is 16 amino acids. The V gene lost 3 bases and the J gene lost 5 bases, with 18 bases spanning the gap. CDR1 is KGHDR and CDR2 is SFDVKD in the germline V gene. CDR3: CATSDRQAGVMETQYF. CDR3 coding DNA: TGTGCCACCAGTGATCGACAGGCAGGGGTGATGGAGACCCAGTACTTC.

V is TRBV14 and J is TRBJ1-1; D is ambiguous. With 1 base removed from V and 8 bases from J, the gap between germline ends came to 11 bases. The CDR3 is 13 residues long. Germline lookup yields CDR1 SGHDN and CDR2 FVKESK. The CDR3 reads CASSQVGGGEAFF. The DNA for the CDR3 is TGTGCCAGCAGCCAAGTCGGTGGAGGGGAAGCTTTCTTT.

This chain connects TRBV10-3 to TRBJ2-2; TRBD1 agrees at 8 bases. This CDR3 comprises 15 residues. From germline, CDR1 is ENHRY and CDR2 SYGVKD. The V segment lost 2 bases and the J segment 6 bases; nucleotides outside the gene matches: 5. DNA for the CDR3: TGTGCCATCAGTGAGGCAGGGGGCGCCGCCGGGGAGCTGTTTTTT. It translates to CAISEAGGAAGELFF.

The chain recombines TRBV10-2 with TRBJ1-1; unclear D gene. This CDR3 is built from 12 residues. CDR1 is WSHSY, CDR2 SAAADI, per germline. Trimming removed 2 bases from V and 8 bases from J, with 9 bases in between. The CDR3 is CASSELSAEAFF. In DNA, the CDR3 is TGCGCCAGCAGTGAGCTCAGCGCAGAAGCTTTCTTT.

The chain recombines TRBV7-2 with TRBJ2-2; the D is unclear. Deletions cut 5 bases from V and 2 bases from J, with 9 bases between. The CDR3 contains 14 residues. The V gene's germline CDR1 is SGHTA and CDR2 FQGNSA. The CDR3 loop reads CASSLSVNTGELFF. The CDR3, as DNA: TGTGCCAGCAGCCTTTCCGTAAACACCGGGGAGCTGTTTTTT.

The chain's CDR3 is CAIRGDSRAFF. The CDR3 DNA reads TGTGCCATCAGGGGGGACAGTAGGGCTTTCTTT. The J gene is TRBJ1-1, the V gene TRBV10-3; TRBD1 matches 7 bases. V was pared by 6 bases and J by 11 bases, with 6 bases of the junction left unmatched. The CDR3 runs to 11 residues. CDR1 and CDR2 (germline): ENHRY, SYGVKD.

This sequence joins TRBV6-6 and TRBJ1-1; 7 bases align to TRBD1. V dropped 2 bases and J dropped 10; count of bases not matched to a gene: 10. The CDR3 runs 14 residues. CDR1 and CDR2 (germline): MNHNY, SVGAGI (reference sequence). This CDR3 is CASSYRPRSGGAFF. The CDR3 coding sequence is TGTGCCAGCAGTTACCGGCCGCGATCAGGGGGAGCTTTCTTT.

This clone was seen only a few times. Here the CDR3 DNA reads TGTGCCAGCAGCCTGGGGGGGGCTGGAAACACCATATATTTT. This codes for CASSLGGAGNTIYF. The gene calls are TRBV7-2 and TRBJ1-3; possibly TRBD1 for D (5 bases). Germline lookup yields CDR1 SGHTA and CDR2 FQGNSA. Trimming shortened V by 5 bases and J by 2 bases, and 10 bases separated the two germline ends. This CDR3 region has 14 residues.

The V call is TRBV27, the J call TRBJ2-5; 14 bases align to TRBD2. Germline V gene data show CDR1 as MNHEY and CDR2 as SMNVEV (reference sequence). Trimming removed 6 bases from V and 5 bases from J; junction bases left unmatched: 8. The CDR3 is 16 amino acids. Written as DNA, the CDR3 is TGTGCCAGCAGGCCGGGACTAGCGGGGGTCTCCGAGACCCAGTACTTC. Translated, it gives CASRPGLAGVSETQYF.

The chain recombines TRBV28 with TRBJ1-5; D ambiguous. Per the germline V gene, CDR1 is MDHEN and CDR2 is SYDVKM. The V and J ends lost 5 bases and 7 bases respectively, with 18 bases between them. There are 15 residues in the CDR3. The CDR3 spells CASSPPGGLGQPQHF. In nucleotides, the CDR3 is TGTGCCAGCAGTCCGCCGGGCGGGCTCGGGCAGCCCCAGCATTTT.

CDR3 amino acids: CASSHLRGGTEAFF. The DNA for the CDR3 is TGTGCCAGCAGCCATCTGAGGGGAGGCACTGAAGCTTTCTTT. The chain recombines TRBV7-9 with TRBJ1-1; perhaps TRBD1 as D (5 bases). The CDR3 loop spans 14 amino acids. Trimming stripped 5 bases from V and 4 bases from J, with 14 bases between. Germline V gene data show CDR1 as SEHNR and CDR2 as FQNEAQ (reference sequence). The variable domain in full, completed from reference TRBV7-9 and TRBJ1-1, reads DTGVSQNPRHKITKRGQNVTFRCDPISEHNRLYWYRQTLGQGPEFLTYFQNEAQLEKSRLLSDRFSAERPKGSFSTLEIQRTEQGDSAMYLCASSHLRGGTEAFFGQGTRLTVV.

The genes are TRBV10-3 and TRBJ2-3; 10 bases fit TRBD2. The CDR3 has 13 amino acids. The germline CDR1 and CDR2 sequences are ENHRY and SYGVKD. V lost 8 bases, J lost 5 bases, and 4 bases stayed unmatched. In nucleotides, the CDR3 is TGTGCCATCGCCCTAGCGGGAGTAGATACGCAGTATTTT. It codes for CAIALAGVDTQYF.

This clone has only one observation. V and J are TRBV19 and TRBJ1-1; D gene ambiguous. This CDR3 region has 16 residues. Germline loops: CDR1 LNHDA, CDR2 SQIVND (reference sequence). The ends were cut back, 4 bases at V and 10 bases at J, with 25 bases in the middle. The CDR3 region is CASSRAGSGSSTRAFF. The CDR3 nucleotides read TGTGCCAGTAGTAGGGCTGGGTCAGGCTCGTCGACAAGAGCTTTCTTT. Combining the CDR3 with reference TRBV19 and TRBJ1-1 gives the whole variable domain DGGITQSPKYLFRKEGQNVTLSCEQNLNHDAMYWYRQDPGQGLRLIYYSQIVNDFQKGDIAEGYSVSREKKESFPLTVTSAQKNPTAFYLCASSRAGSGSSTRAFFGQGTRLTVV.

This clone occurred once. The V and J genes are TRBV10-2 and TRBJ1-4; the D is unclear. Looked up from germline, CDR1 is WSHSY and CDR2 is SAAADI. The ends were cut back, 4 bases at V and 8 bases at J, with 11 bases in the middle. This CDR3 has 13 residues. The CDR3 DNA reads TGCGCCAGCAGTGGTTGGTCTCGGGAAAAACTGTTTTTT. It yields the protein CASSGWSREKLFF.

The rearrangement uses TRBV9 and TRBJ2-2, with D perhaps TRBD1 (6 bases). Germline CDR1 and CDR2: SGDLS and YYNGEE. Trimming removed 4 bases from V and 5 bases from J, with 12 bases in between. CDR3 length equals 14 residues. CDR3 loop: CASSTGQSTGELFF. The CDR3, as DNA: TGTGCCAGCAGCACAGGACAGAGTACCGGGGAGCTGTTTTTT.

The chain employs TRBV29-1 and TRBJ2-1; 10 positions agree with TRBD2. This CDR3 region has 14 residues. Germline values: CDR1 SQVTM, CDR2 ANQGSEA. V lost 4 bases and J lost 5; bases outside the gene matches: 5. The DNA for the CDR3 is TGCAGCGTTGGGCTAGCGGGAGCCCACAATGAGCAGTTCTTC. Its protein is CSVGLAGAHNEQFF.

CDR3 residues: CASSLSDRADGYTF. The DNA for the CDR3 is TGTGCCAGCAGTTTATCGGACAGGGCGGATGGCTACACCTTC. The chain joins TRBV27 to TRBJ1-2, with TRBD1 matching 8 bases. Per germline, CDR1 MNHEY and CDR2 SMNVEV (reference sequence). V dropped 0 bases and J dropped 6; count of bases not matched to a gene: 3. This CDR3 has 14 amino acids.

The table lists this clone with a few counts. V and J are TRBV5-6 and TRBJ1-1, with TRBD1 identical over 11 bases. This CDR3 region has 17 residues. CDR1 and CDR2 (germline): SGHDT, YYEEEE. After removal of 2 bases from V and 4 bases from J, the junction contained 10 bases not matched to a gene. CDR3 protein: CASSLVRGQGAITEAFF. For the CDR3, the DNA is TGTGCCAGCAGCTTAGTAAGAGGACAGGGGGCGATCACTGAAGCTTTCTTT. Full variable domain (remainder filled in from reference TRBV5-6 and TRBJ1-1): DAGVTQSPTHLIKTRGQQVTLRCSPKSGHDTVSWYQQALGQGPQFIFQYYEEEERQRGNFPDRFSGHQFPNYSSELNVNALLLGDSALYLCASSLVRGQGAITEAFFGQGTRLTVV.

This clone has more than one count but fewer than ten. This chain connects TRBV6-5 to TRBJ1-1; D remains unclear. This CDR3 comprises 12 residues. V lost 5 bases to trimming and J lost 4 bases, with 8 bases between them. Germline CDR1 reads MNHEY; CDR2 reads SVGAGI. The CDR3 DNA follows: TGTGCCAGCAGTCCTCTTAGCACTGAAGCTTTCTTT. It translates to CASSPLSTEAFF.

V usage is TRBV7-8 and J usage is TRBJ2-1; TRBD1 agrees at 8 bases. V was clipped by 3 bases and J by 7 bases; unmatched bases: 8. Germline lookup yields CDR1 SGHVS and CDR2 FQNEAQ. There are 15 residues in the CDR3. This CDR3 is CASSFPTGVRNEQFF. Written as DNA, the CDR3 is TGTGCCAGCAGCTTTCCGACAGGGGTTCGAAATGAGCAGTTCTTC.